One and the same sample provided the 8 T cell receptor beta chains below, sequenced in a study of cytomegalovirus exposure and HLA in healthy donors. Measured with immunoSEQ multiplex PCR; TCRdb has only the in-frame clones, and not every one. This sample has 150,000 to 200,000 clones, with 85% found just once. Input material: PBMCs. These receptors were taken from a man aged 18 to 30 in good health and CMV-seropositive.

This chain uses TRBV10-3 with TRBJ2-5, with D perhaps matching TRBD1 (6 bases). Trimming shortened V by 6 bases and J by 2 bases, and 10 bases separated the two germline ends. The length of the CDR3 is 13 residues. Looked up from germline, CDR1 is ENHRY and CDR2 is SYGVKD. The CDR3 loop is CAIRGDRQETQYF. The CDR3 region has the DNA TGTGCCATCAGAGGCGACAGGCAAGAGACCCAGTACTTC.

The chain uses TRBV7-6 and TRBJ2-1; 12 nucleotides align to TRBD2. V dropped 3 bases and J dropped 7; count of bases not matched to a gene: 4. CDR3 length equals 15 residues. Germline CDR1 and CDR2: SGHVS and FNYEAQ. The CDR3 reads CASSFSLAGGNEQFF. The CDR3 DNA reads TGTGCCAGCAGCTTTTCCCTAGCGGGAGGGAATGAGCAGTTCTTC.

This chain uses TRBV11-3 with TRBJ2-5; D unresolved. CDR1 is SGHNT and CDR2 is YENEEA in the germline V gene. V was cut by 5 bases and J by 1 base, with 5 bases left in between. This CDR3 spans 12 amino acids. CDR3: CASSGTQETQYF. Here the CDR3 DNA reads TGTGCCAGCAGCGGCACCCAAGAGACCCAGTACTTC.

The table lists this clone with a few counts. The V gene is TRBV9, the J gene TRBJ2-7, with 7 positions matching TRBD1. Trimming cost V 0 bases and J 0 bases; bases outside gene matches: 6. Germline V gives CDR1 SGDLS, CDR2 YYNGEE. CDR3 length equals 16 residues. The CDR3 reads CASSVAGTASSYEQYF. CDR3 bases: TGTGCCAGCAGCGTAGCAGGGACAGCCTCCTCCTACGAGCAGTACTTC. The variable domain in full, completed from reference TRBV9 and TRBJ2-7, reads DSGVTQTPKHLITATGQRVTLRCSPRSGDLSVYWYQQSLDQGLQFLIQYYNGEERAKGNILERFSAQQFPDLHSELNLSSLELGDSALYFCASSVAGTASSYEQYFGPGTRLTVT.

The V call is TRBV9, the J call TRBJ2-5; 8 positions agree with TRBD2. With V trimmed by 4 bases and J by 3 bases, 8 bases remained unmatched. The CDR3 spans 15 residues. Germline CDR1 reads SGDLS; CDR2 reads YYNGEE. CDR3 region: CASSYGLAVKETQYF. The DNA of the CDR3 is TGTGCCAGCAGCTATGGACTAGCCGTAAAAGAGACCCAGTACTTC.

The CDR3 loop reads CSVEGGTDTQYF. The CDR3 DNA is TGCAGCGTTGAGGGCGGCACAGATACGCAGTATTTT. The chain joins TRBV29-1 to TRBJ2-3; D ambiguous. V lost 3 bases to trimming and J lost 1 base, with 5 bases between them. CDR1 SQVTM and CDR2 ANQGSEA come from the germline V gene. The CDR3 spans 12 residues.

J is TRBJ2-7 and V is TRBV19, with TRBD1 identical over 9 bases. CDR1 is LNHDA and CDR2 is SQIVND in the germline V gene (reference sequence). The CDR3 is 15 residues long. J lost 0 bases, V lost 3 bases, and 3 bases had no gene match. The CDR3 spells CASSMRTGASYEQYF. The DNA for the CDR3 is TGTGCCAGTAGTATGCGGACAGGGGCCTCCTACGAGCAGTACTTC.

The V and J genes are TRBV27 and TRBJ2-7; 8 nucleotides match TRBD1. There are 13 residues in the CDR3. Trimming cost V 5 bases and J 7 bases; bases outside gene matches: 7. Per the germline V gene, CDR1 is MNHEY and CDR2 is SMNVEV (reference sequence). CDR3 region: CASSPYTGGEQYF. CDR3 sequence (DNA): TGTGCCAGCAGTCCTTATACAGGGGGAGAGCAGTACTTC.